These 4 T cell receptor beta chains were sequenced from one sample in a study of OX40 agonist ivuxolimab in advanced cancers. Data came from immunoSEQ multiplex PCR; TCRdb stores just in-frame clones and leaves some out. The data hold about 81,000 clones, with about 80% observed a single time. The source was CD4+ or CD8+ T cells sorted from blood, collected in a trial of the OX40 agonist ivuxolimab. These receptors came from an adult with an advanced solid tumor such as melanoma, head and neck, liver or kidney cancer.

The chain has TRBV6-6 and TRBJ1-1; 7 nucleotides match TRBD1. J was trimmed by 8 bases and V by 8 bases; bases with no gene match: 17. CDR3 length equals 15 residues. In germline, CDR1 is MNHNY, CDR2 SVGAGI (reference sequence). Written as DNA, the CDR3 is TGTGCCAGCCGGCCGGACAGGACATCAGTTAAGGAAGCTTTCTTT. It is translated as CASRPDRTSVKEAFF.

The V and J genes are TRBV30 and TRBJ2-7; 7 bases agree with TRBD2. V gave up 7 bases and J gave up 0 bases; unmatched junction bases: 6. The CDR3 loop spans 13 amino acids. Germline V gives CDR1 GTSNPN, CDR2 SVGIG (reference sequence). Written as DNA, the CDR3 is TGTGCCTCTGGGAGGGACGGCTCCTACGAGCAGTACTTC. Amino acids: CASGRDGSYEQYF.

In this sample, this clone turned up once. This chain connects TRBV7-8 to TRBJ2-5; D is unclear. Germline CDR1 reads SGHVS; CDR2 reads FQNEAQ. Trimming removed 4 bases at V and 7 bases at J, with 16 bases between. This CDR3 comprises 14 residues. The CDR3 coding sequence is TGTGCCAGCAGCTCCGCCCCGGGCCCGCCGACCCAGTACTTC. Translated: CASSSAPGPPTQYF.

V gene TRBV5-1 combines with J gene TRBJ1-2; possible D gene TRBD1, 5 bases. Trimming took off 2 bases at V and 8 bases at J, with 13 bases between the two ends. Germline CDR1 and CDR2: SGHRS and YFSETQ. The CDR3 length is 13 residues. CDR3 region: CASSFTGEGGYTF. The CDR3 region has the DNA TGCGCCAGCAGCTTCACGGGGGAAGGAGGCTACACCTTC.